Shown below are 18 T cell receptor beta chains from a single sample sequenced in a study of Tregs in tolerant kidney transplant recipients. Repertoires were generated with immunoSEQ multiplex PCR, while TCRdb's copy carries only in-frame clones and drops some. This sample has 85,000 to 90,000 clones, with approximately 92% found just once. The sequencing input was CD8+ T cells from blood. The receptors shown here come from a human donor in good health.

This chain connects TRBV15 to TRBJ2-1; TRBD1 matches 12 bases. Germline V gives CDR1 LNHNV, CDR2 YYDKDF (reference sequence). This CDR3 comprises 17 residues. The junction had 7 bases not matched to a gene; V was cut back by 5 bases and J by 2 bases. The chain's CDR3 is CATSSPGQGAPYNEQFF. CDR3 sequence (DNA): TGTGCCACCAGCTCTCCGGGACAGGGGGCGCCCTACAATGAGCAGTTCTTC.

The chain combines TRBV4-1 with TRBJ1-4; D perhaps matches TRBD1 (6 bases). Per germline, CDR1 MGHRA and CDR2 YSYEKL. This CDR3 contains 13 residues. Trimming removed 6 bases from V and 10 bases from J, with 15 bases in between. CDR3 region: CASRRQEGGKLFF. In DNA, the CDR3 is TGCGCCAGCAGAAGGCAGGAGGGGGGAAAACTGTTTTTT.

This chain joins TRBV7-9 and TRBJ1-2, with D possibly TRBD1 on 6 matching bases. Germline CDR1 reads SEHNR; CDR2 reads FQNEAQ (reference sequence). This CDR3 comprises 15 residues. The V end lost 3 bases, the J end lost 7 bases, and 18 bases lay between the germline ends. DNA for the CDR3: TGTGCCAGCAGCTTTCTGGACAGTGATGATGGTGGCTACACCTTC. Protein: CASSFLDSDDGGYTF.

The chain links TRBV5-1 to TRBJ2-7; D call uncertain. The CDR3 is made up of 13 amino acids. V shed 4 bases and J shed 3 bases, with 11 bases lying between them. CDR1 is SGHRS, CDR2 YFSETQ, per germline. CDR3 in DNA: TGCGCCAGCAGCCTTACGACTCGCTACGAGCAGTACTTC. It encodes CASSLTTRYEQYF.

The J gene is TRBJ1-2, the V gene TRBV29-1, with 11 bases matching TRBD1. The germline gives CDR1 SQVTM, CDR2 ANQGSEA. The CDR3 runs to 13 residues. The V and J ends lost 8 bases and 6 bases, in that order; junction bases with no gene match: 8. CDR3 protein: CSSGQGVLDGYTF. In DNA, the CDR3 is TGCAGCTCGGGACAGGGGGTTCTTGATGGCTACACCTTC.

For the CDR3, the DNA is TGTGCCAGCAGTTTAAGTACAGGTAACAATGAGCAGTTCTTC. Residues: CASSLSTGNNEQFF. V gene TRBV27 combines with J gene TRBJ2-1; D is perhaps TRBD1 (5 bases). CDR3 length: 14 residues. Between the trimmed V and J ends, which lost 2 bases and 5 bases, there was a span of 10 bases. Germline V gene data show CDR1 as MNHEY and CDR2 as SMNVEV (reference sequence).

The chain links TRBV6-6 to TRBJ2-1, with 8 bases fitting TRBD1. The CDR3 consists of 16 residues. Looked up from germline, CDR1 is MNHNY and CDR2 is SVGAGI (reference sequence). V lost 5 bases and J lost 1; bases outside the gene matches: 7. The CDR3 nucleotides are TGTGCCAGCAGTCATCCGGGACAGGTTTCCTACAATGAGCAGTTCTTC. It encodes CASSHPGQVSYNEQFF.

This chain joins TRBV2 and TRBJ1-2; the D gene is possibly TRBD1 (5 bases). Trimming left V 8 bases short and J 4 bases short, with 17 bases between. The CDR3 is 14 residues long. Per germline, CDR1 SNHLY and CDR2 FYNNEI. For the CDR3, the DNA is TGTGCCAGCCGGGAGGGGTGGGACGGCTATGGCTACACCTTC. Translation gives CASREGWDGYGYTF.

As DNA, the CDR3 is TGTGCCAGCAGTGACTTTTGGGACCGATACAATCAGCCCCAGCATTTT. Amino acid sequence: CASSDFWDRYNQPQHF. The chain employs TRBV6-1 and TRBJ1-5, with D possibly matching TRBD1 (5 bases). Germline lookup yields CDR1 MNHNS and CDR2 SASEGT. V was clipped by 3 bases and J by 3 bases, with 15 bases between them. The CDR3 is 16 residues long.

This chain connects TRBV5-1 to TRBJ2-7; D not resolved. The CDR3 length is 16 residues. Germline V gene lookup returns CDR1 SGHRS and CDR2 YFSETQ. The ends were cut back, 2 bases at V and 0 bases at J, with 15 bases in the middle. CDR3 loop: CASSFALDPTSYEQYF. CDR3 bases: TGCGCCAGCAGCTTCGCCCTCGATCCGACCTCCTACGAGCAGTACTTC.

The sample holds a few counts of this clone. The CDR3 spells CSVEWTGGSENTIYF. The CDR3 DNA reads as TGCAGCGTTGAGTGGACAGGGGGATCGGAAAACACCATATATTTT. V usage is TRBV29-1 and J usage is TRBJ1-3; 10 bases are a match to TRBD1. The CDR3 covers 15 residues. The trim removed 3 bases at V and 6 bases at J, leaving 8 bases unmatched. Germline V gives CDR1 SQVTM, CDR2 ANQGSEA.

The chain links TRBV10-3 to TRBJ2-7; 10 bases map to TRBD2. The V segment lost 0 bases and the J segment 7 bases; nucleotides outside the gene matches: 9. Germline values: CDR1 ENHRY, CDR2 SYGVKD. The CDR3 loop spans 16 amino acids. The CDR3 loop reads CAISESGAGGLREQYF. The CDR3 DNA sequence: TGTGCCATCAGTGAGTCAGGAGCGGGAGGGTTGAGGGAGCAGTACTTC.

This clone was picked up one time. The chain employs TRBV7-9 and TRBJ2-1; no firm D call. The CDR3 covers 12 residues. Germline V lookup: CDR1 SEHNR, CDR2 FQNEAQ (reference sequence). Trimming pared 6 bases from V and 4 bases from J, leaving 7 bases between. The DNA for the CDR3 is TGTGCCAGCAGGCGTAGGTACAATGAGCAGTTCTTC. Amino acids: CASRRRYNEQFF.

V gene TRBV4-1 combines with J gene TRBJ2-7, with 10 bases lining up with TRBD1. The trim removed 3 bases at V and 5 bases at J, leaving 10 bases unmatched. The CDR3 contains 16 residues. In germline, CDR1 is MGHRA, CDR2 YSYEKL. CDR3 sequence: CASSQRPGQGQDEQYF. The CDR3 DNA is TGCGCCAGCAGCCAGCGACCGGGACAGGGGCAAGACGAGCAGTACTTC.

This clone was found once. The genes are TRBV27 and TRBJ2-7; either TRBD1 or TRBD2 may fit D (7 bases each). This CDR3 has 14 amino acids. Germline CDR1 is MNHEY and CDR2 is SMNVEV (reference sequence). V was trimmed by 5 bases and J by 2 bases, leaving 13 bases between them. The CDR3 region is CASSSGTVTYEQYF. The CDR3 coding sequence is TGTGCCAGCAGTAGCGGGACAGTTACCTACGAGCAGTACTTC.

The rearrangement uses TRBV2 and TRBJ2-3; 10 bases are shared with TRBD1. Germline CDR1 and CDR2: SNHLY and FYNNEI. With V trimmed by 4 bases and J by 2 bases, 3 bases remained unmatched. The CDR3 runs 15 residues. CDR3 coding DNA: TGTGCCAGCAGTGGGGACAGGGGCCCCACAGATACGCAGTATTTT. This translates into CASSGDRGPTDTQYF.

The rearrangement uses TRBV2 and TRBJ2-7; 10 bases fit TRBD1. The ends lost 10 bases at V and 2 bases at J; junction bases unmatched: 8. The CDR3 totals 14 residues. Germline loops: CDR1 SNHLY, CDR2 FYNNEI. CDR3 region: CAILMDRGAYEQYF. CDR3 DNA: TGTGCCATCCTAATGGACAGGGGGGCCTACGAGCAGTACTTC.

The rearrangement links TRBV7-6 to TRBJ1-5; 8 positions match TRBD1. The V and J ends lost 5 bases and 6 bases, in that order; junction bases with no gene match: 9. The CDR3 length is 15 residues. Per germline, CDR1 SGHVS and CDR2 FNYEAQ. For the CDR3, the DNA is TGTGCCAGCAGCGACAACAGGGGGAGTATTCAGCCCCAGCATTTT. Protein: CASSDNRGSIQPQHF.